A selection of T cell receptor beta chains follows, all from one sample in a study of regulatory T cells in long-lasting Graves disease. TCRdb itself ran the multiplex PCR reads through MiXCR, one entry per CDR3 protein. The sample yields approximately 400,000 distinct CDR3 sequences, around 15% seen once. Sequencing was performed on peripheral blood mononuclear cells (PBMCs), taken at new diagnosis, from a patient treated with antithyroid drugs. Every receptor here comes from a female donor with Graves disease. The conserved cysteine and the conserved F or W are not part of the CDR3 here. D genes are given only for firm matches.

cdr3_aa: ATSGTRNSPLH
d_call: .
v_call: TRBV18

cdr3_aa: ASSFKSGTGPDTQY
d_call: TRBD1
v_call: TRBV7-9

cdr3_aa: ASSGTLDEQF
d_call: .
v_call: TRBV9

cdr3_aa: ASSPRNEQY
d_call: .
v_call: TRBV12-3/TRBV12-4

cdr3_aa: ASSVGPNRGTIY
d_call: .
v_call: TRBV9

cdr3_aa: ASSLEDSQETQY
d_call: .
v_call: TRBV5-6

cdr3_aa: SARDVQGEDGYT
d_call: .
v_call: TRBV20-1

cdr3_aa: ASSYSPAGGGRRNYGYT
d_call: TRBD1
v_call: TRBV6-7

cdr3_aa: ASSPSRLVGELF
d_call: .
v_call: TRBV4-3

cdr3_aa: ASSLAVGVNTGELF
d_call: .
v_call: TRBV12-3/TRBV12-4

cdr3_aa: ATSLRGRSRQY
d_call: .
v_call: TRBV28

cdr3_aa: ASSQGLGGQTQY
d_call: .
v_call: TRBV3-1

cdr3_aa: ASSLFGAPPLH
d_call: .
v_call: TRBV11-1

cdr3_aa: SARDGGGADTEAF
d_call: .
v_call: TRBV20-1

cdr3_aa: SVEGTGAYEQY
d_call: TRBD1
v_call: TRBV29-1

cdr3_aa: AYDRGRDADTQY
d_call: TRBD2
v_call: TRBV30

cdr3_aa: ASSSQGGTEQF
d_call: .
v_call: TRBV7-3

cdr3_aa: ASSPRTSGRANEQF
d_call: TRBD2
v_call: TRBV28

cdr3_aa: ASALWRFGYT
d_call: .
v_call: TRBV28

cdr3_aa: ASSLQVAGVLETQY
d_call: TRBD2
v_call: TRBV5-6

cdr3_aa: ASSFQGGGNTIY
d_call: .
v_call: TRBV12-3/TRBV12-4

cdr3_aa: ASSEGVGGGYEQY
d_call: TRBD2
v_call: TRBV2

cdr3_aa: ASSPRTGGADTQY
d_call: TRBD1
v_call: TRBV3-1

cdr3_aa: AISEFDGWRNEKLF
d_call: .
v_call: TRBV10-3

cdr3_aa: SAGPPGADTQY
d_call: .
v_call: TRBV29-1

cdr3_aa: ASSYSRDRGLETQY
d_call: TRBD1
v_call: TRBV5-1

cdr3_aa: ASSEFTQEETQY
d_call: .
v_call: TRBV2

cdr3_aa: AGSLHRGNQPQH
d_call: .
v_call: TRBV5-5

cdr3_aa: ASSDTAVGNSPLH
d_call: .
v_call: TRBV2

cdr3_aa: ASSLSVGATYNEQF
d_call: .
v_call: TRBV7-9

cdr3_aa: ATSEEEVQPQH
d_call: .
v_call: TRBV24-1

cdr3_aa: SASGGGSSTDTQY
d_call: .
v_call: TRBV20-1

cdr3_aa: ASSQRRESSGGSETQY
d_call: TRBD2
v_call: TRBV6-1

cdr3_aa: ASSQSPGRDQPQH
d_call: .
v_call: TRBV3-1

cdr3_aa: ASSLEQPNSPLH
d_call: .
v_call: TRBV12-3/TRBV12-4

cdr3_aa: ASSPGSPLRGYT
d_call: .
v_call: TRBV14

cdr3_aa: ASRSFESGELF
d_call: .
v_call: TRBV6-1

cdr3_aa: SVPARGDGYT
d_call: .
v_call: TRBV29-1

cdr3_aa: ASSLFQAPSYEQY
d_call: .
v_call: TRBV28

cdr3_aa: ASSQGLINQPQH
d_call: .
v_call: TRBV3-1

cdr3_aa: ASSLDRAYEQF
d_call: TRBD1
v_call: TRBV5-1

cdr3_aa: ATSETTKGRGTQY
d_call: .
v_call: TRBV24-1

cdr3_aa: ASSPPQILADTQY
d_call: .
v_call: TRBV18

cdr3_aa: ASSVASVNTQY
d_call: .
v_call: TRBV9

cdr3_aa: SAITSGSPYNEQF
d_call: TRBD2
v_call: TRBV20-1

cdr3_aa: ASSGWTSGASYEQY
d_call: TRBD2
v_call: TRBV6-1

cdr3_aa: ASSQVGTSSYEQY
d_call: TRBD2
v_call: TRBV3-1

cdr3_aa: ASNPWDLPYEQY
d_call: .
v_call: TRBV27

cdr3_aa: ASSRLYSRGANEKLF
d_call: .
v_call: TRBV4-1

cdr3_aa: TWRPASGRVDAQY
d_call: TRBD2
v_call: TRBV30

cdr3_aa: ASSATGGGWGNQPQH
d_call: TRBD1
v_call: TRBV6-1

cdr3_aa: ASSSLAGGPGELF
d_call: TRBD2
v_call: TRBV2

cdr3_aa: ASGPGVVFSLGEQF
d_call: .
v_call: TRBV12-5